Below, one T cell receptor (beta chain) is given with its context. Its cognate antigen is unknown. Clones were read by immunoSEQ multiplex PCR, and TCRdb kept only the in-frame ones, dropping some. The repertoire consists of around 210,000 clones, with around 94% occurring once and the leading ten covering over 1.5%. The CDR3 loop spans 15 amino acids. Germline V lookup: CDR1 SGDLS, CDR2 YYNGEE. V was pared by 3 bases and J by 6 bases, with 5 bases of the junction left unmatched. The source of the sample is a study of T cell responses to AZD1222 COVID-19 vaccine. Study-wide points: Repertoire sampling occurred only after the peak T cell response. Baseline antibody screening turned up just a handful of seropositive AZD1222 recipients. Unmutated regions of variants are reportedly targeted by nearly half of spike-specific TCRs. Donors in the cohort were predominantly white British and more often female, and clonal diversity was possibly underestimated.

V and J are TRBV9 and TRBJ2-1; 11 bases agree with TRBD2. The source was peripheral blood, collected 28 days after the second dose of the MenACWY control vaccine. The receptor comes from an adult who received the MenACWY meningococcal vaccine as a control. The CDR3 coding sequence is TGTGCCAGCAGCGAATGGACTAGCGGGTCCAATGAGCAGTTCTTC. Translation gives CASSEWTSGSNEQFF.